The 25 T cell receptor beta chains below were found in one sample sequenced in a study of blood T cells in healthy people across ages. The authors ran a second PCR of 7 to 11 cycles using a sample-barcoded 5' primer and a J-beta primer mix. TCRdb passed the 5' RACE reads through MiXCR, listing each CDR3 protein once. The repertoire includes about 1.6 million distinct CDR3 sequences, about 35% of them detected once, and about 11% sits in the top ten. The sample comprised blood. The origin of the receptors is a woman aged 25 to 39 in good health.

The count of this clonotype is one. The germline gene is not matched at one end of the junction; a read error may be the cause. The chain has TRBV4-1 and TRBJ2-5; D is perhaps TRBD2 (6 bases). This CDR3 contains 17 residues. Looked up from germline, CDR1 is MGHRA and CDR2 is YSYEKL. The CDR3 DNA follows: TGCGCCAGCAGCCAAGATCCGAGCGGGTTCGGCCAAGAGACCCGGTACTTC. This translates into CASSQDPSGFGQETRYF.

The CDR3 DNA reads as TGCGCCAGCAGCTTGGTCGGAACCATTTCCGTCGAGCAGTACTTC. This translates into CASSLVGTISVEQYF. V is TRBV5-1 and J is TRBJ2-5, with no clear D. The tail of the sequence fits TRBJ2-7 better, so the J call may be wrong. Per the germline V gene, CDR1 is SGHRS and CDR2 is YFSETQ. This CDR3 contains 15 residues.

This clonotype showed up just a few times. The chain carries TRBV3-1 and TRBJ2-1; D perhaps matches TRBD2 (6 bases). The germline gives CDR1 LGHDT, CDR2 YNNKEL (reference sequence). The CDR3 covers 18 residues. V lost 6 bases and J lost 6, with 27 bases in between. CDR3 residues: CASRRGGSSSSRRNEQFF. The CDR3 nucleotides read TGTGCCAGCAGGAGGGGAGGTAGTAGTAGTTCGCGGCGCAATGAGCAGTTCTTC.

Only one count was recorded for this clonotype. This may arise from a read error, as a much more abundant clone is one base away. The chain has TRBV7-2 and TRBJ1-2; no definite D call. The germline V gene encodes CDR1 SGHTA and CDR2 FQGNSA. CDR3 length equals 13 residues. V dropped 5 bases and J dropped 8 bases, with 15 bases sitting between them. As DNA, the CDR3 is TGTGCCAGCAGCCGAGGATGGGGTGAGGGCTACACCTTC. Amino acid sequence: CASSRGWGEGYTF.

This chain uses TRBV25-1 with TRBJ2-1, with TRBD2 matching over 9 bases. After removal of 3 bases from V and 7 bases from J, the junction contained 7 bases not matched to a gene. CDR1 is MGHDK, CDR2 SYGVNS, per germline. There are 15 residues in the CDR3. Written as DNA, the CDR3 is TGTGCCAGCAGTGACAAGCGGGGGGTCCTGAATGAGCAGTTCTTC. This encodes CASSDKRGVLNEQFF.

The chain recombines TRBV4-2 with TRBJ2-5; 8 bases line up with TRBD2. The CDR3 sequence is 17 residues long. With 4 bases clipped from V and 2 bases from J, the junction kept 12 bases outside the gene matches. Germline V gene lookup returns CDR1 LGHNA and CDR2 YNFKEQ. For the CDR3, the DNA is TGTGCCAGCAGCCCGTACCCCGGACTAGCACGACAAGAGACCCAGTACTTC. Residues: CASSPYPGLARQETQYF.

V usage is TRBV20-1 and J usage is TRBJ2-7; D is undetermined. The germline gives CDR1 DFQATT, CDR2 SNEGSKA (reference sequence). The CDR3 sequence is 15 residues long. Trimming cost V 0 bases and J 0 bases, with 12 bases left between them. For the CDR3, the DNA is TGCAGTGCTAGAGATCGCAACGGGCTCTCCTACGAGCAGTACTTC. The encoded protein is CSARDRNGLSYEQYF.

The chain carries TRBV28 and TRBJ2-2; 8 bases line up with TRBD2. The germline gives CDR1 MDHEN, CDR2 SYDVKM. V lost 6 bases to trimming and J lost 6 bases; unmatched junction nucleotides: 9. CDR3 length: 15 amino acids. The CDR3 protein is CASSLSGGLSGELFF. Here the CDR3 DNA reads TGTGCCAGCAGCCTCTCGGGGGGGCTATCCGGGGAGCTGTTTTTT. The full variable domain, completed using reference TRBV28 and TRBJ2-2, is DVKVTQSSRYLVKRTGEKVFLECVQDMDHENMFWYRQDPGLGLRLIYFSYDVKMKEKGDIPEGYSVSREKKERFSLILESASTNQTSMYLCASSLSGGLSGELFFGEGSRLTVL.

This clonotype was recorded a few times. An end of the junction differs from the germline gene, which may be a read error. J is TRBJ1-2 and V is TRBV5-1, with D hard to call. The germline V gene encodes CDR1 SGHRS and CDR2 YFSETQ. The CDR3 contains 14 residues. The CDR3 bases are TGTGCCAGCAGCTTGGTGGACGGAAACTATGGCTACACCTTC. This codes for CASSLVDGNYGYTF.

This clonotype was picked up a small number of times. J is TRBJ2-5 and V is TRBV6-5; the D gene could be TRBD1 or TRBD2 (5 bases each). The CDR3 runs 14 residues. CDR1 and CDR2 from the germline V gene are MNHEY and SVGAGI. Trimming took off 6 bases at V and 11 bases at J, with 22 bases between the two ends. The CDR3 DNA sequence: TGTGCCAGCAGAGCCGGGACGGTCCTCGGGGAGCAGTACTTC. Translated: CASRAGTVLGEQYF.

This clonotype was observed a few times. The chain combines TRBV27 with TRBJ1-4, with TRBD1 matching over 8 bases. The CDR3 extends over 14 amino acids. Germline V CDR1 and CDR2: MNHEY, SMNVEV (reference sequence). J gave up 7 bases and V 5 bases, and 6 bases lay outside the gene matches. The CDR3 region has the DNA TGTGCCAGCAGTCTTCAGGGGGCCGTTGAAAAACTGTTTTTT. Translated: CASSLQGAVEKLFF.

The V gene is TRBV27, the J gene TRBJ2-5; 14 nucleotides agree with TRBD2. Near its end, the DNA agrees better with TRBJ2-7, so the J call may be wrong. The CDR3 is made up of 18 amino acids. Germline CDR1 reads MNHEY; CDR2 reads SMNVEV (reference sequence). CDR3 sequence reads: CASSLWGTSGSHILEQYF. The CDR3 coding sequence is TGTGCCAGCAGTTTATGGGGGACTAGCGGGAGCCATATTCTCGAGCAGTACTTC.

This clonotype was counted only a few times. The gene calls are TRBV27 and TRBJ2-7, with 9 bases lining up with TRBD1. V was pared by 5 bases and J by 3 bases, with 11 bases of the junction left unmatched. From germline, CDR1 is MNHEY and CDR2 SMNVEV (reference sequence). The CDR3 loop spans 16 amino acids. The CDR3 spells CASSTLPGQGYYEQYF. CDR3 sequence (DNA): TGTGCCAGCAGTACCTTGCCGGGACAGGGTTACTACGAGCAGTACTTC.

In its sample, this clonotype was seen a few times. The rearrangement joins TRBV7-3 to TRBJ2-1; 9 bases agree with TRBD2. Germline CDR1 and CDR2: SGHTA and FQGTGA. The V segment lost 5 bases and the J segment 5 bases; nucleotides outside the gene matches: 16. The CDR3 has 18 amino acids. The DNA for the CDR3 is TGTGCCAGCAGCCAGAATGGCGGGGGGGCCTATCCCCACAATGAGCAGTTCTTC. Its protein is CASSQNGGGAYPHNEQFF.

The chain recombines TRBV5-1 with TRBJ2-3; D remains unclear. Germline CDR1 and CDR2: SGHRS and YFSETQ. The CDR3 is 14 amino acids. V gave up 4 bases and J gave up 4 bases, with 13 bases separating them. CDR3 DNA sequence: TGCGCCAGCAGCGCGGCGGTAGTTCCAGATACGCAGTATTTT. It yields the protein CASSAAVVPDTQYF.

The DNA of the CDR3 is TGCGCCAGCAGCCGCGGACAGGGGGTTGGTGAGACCCAGTACTTC. Its protein is CASSRGQGVGETQYF. The chain combines TRBV4-1 with TRBJ2-5, with 10 bases fitting TRBD1. CDR1 MGHRA and CDR2 YSYEKL come from the germline V gene. The ends lost 4 bases at V and 5 bases at J; junction bases unmatched: 7. The CDR3 covers 15 residues.

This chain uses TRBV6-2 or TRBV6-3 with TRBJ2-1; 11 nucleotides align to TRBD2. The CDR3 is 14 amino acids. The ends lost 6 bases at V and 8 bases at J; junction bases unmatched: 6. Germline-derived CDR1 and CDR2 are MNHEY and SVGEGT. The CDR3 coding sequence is TGTGCCAGCAGCCGACTAGCGGGGAGGGATGAGCAGTTCTTC. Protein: CASSRLAGRDEQFF.

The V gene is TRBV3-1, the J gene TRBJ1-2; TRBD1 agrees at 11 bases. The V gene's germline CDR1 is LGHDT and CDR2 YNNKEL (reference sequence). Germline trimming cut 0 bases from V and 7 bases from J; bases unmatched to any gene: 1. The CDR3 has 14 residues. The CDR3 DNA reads TGTGCCAGCAGCCAAGACGGGACAGGGGGTGGCTACACCTTC. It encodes CASSQDGTGGGYTF.

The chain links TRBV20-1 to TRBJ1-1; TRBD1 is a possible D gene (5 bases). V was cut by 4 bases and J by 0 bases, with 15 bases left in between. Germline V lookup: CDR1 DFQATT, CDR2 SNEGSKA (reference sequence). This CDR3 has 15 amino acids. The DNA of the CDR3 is TGCAGTGCTAAGGATACCGGACAAATGAACACTGAAGCTTTCTTT. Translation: CSAKDTGQMNTEAFF.

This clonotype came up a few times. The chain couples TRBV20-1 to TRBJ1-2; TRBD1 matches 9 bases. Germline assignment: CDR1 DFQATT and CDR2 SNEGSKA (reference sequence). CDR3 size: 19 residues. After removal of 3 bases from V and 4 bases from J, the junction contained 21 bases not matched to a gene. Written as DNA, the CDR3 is TGCAGTGCTAGTGTAGGTCTAGGGACAGGGATATTCCGGCCCTATGGCTACACCTTC. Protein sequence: CSASVGLGTGIFRPYGYTF.

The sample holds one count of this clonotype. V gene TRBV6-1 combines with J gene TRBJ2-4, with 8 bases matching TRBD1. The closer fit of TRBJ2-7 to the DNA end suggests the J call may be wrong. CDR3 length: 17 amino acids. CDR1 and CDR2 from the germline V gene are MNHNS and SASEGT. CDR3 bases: TGTGCCAGCAGTGAATTTTTAAGAACAGGGGGTATTTACGAGCAGTACTTC. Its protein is CASSEFLRTGGIYEQYF.

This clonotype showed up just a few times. The CDR3 region has the DNA TGTGCCAGCAGCTTCCAGGGGTCCGGGGAGCTGTTTTTT. Translated: CASSFQGSGELFF. This sequence joins TRBV13 and TRBJ2-2; possibly TRBD1 for D (6 bases). The CDR3 covers 13 residues. V was clipped by 3 bases and J by 6 bases, with 8 bases between them. Looked up from germline, CDR1 is PRHDT and CDR2 is FYEKMQ (reference sequence).

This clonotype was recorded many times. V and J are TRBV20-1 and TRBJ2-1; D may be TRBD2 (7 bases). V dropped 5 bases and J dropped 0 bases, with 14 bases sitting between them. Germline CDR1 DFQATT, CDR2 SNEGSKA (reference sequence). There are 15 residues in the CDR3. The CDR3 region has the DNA TGCAGTGCTTCGAGGGGGGGGAGCTCCTACAATGAGCAGTTCTTC. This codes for CSASRGGSSYNEQFF.

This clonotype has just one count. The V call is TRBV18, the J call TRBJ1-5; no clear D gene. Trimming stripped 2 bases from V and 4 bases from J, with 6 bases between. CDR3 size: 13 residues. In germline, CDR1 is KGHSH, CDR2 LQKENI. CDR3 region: CASSPTENQPQHF. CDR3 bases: TGTGCCAGCTCACCAACGGAAAATCAGCCCCAGCATTTT.

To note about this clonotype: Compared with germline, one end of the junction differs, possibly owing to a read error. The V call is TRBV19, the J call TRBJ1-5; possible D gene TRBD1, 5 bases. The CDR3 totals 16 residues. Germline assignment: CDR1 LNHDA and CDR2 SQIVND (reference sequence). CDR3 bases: TGTGCCGGTAGCCTAAGGGGCGGCATTCTAAATCAGCCCCAGCATTTT. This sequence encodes CAGSLRGGILNQPQHF.